This T cell receptor beta chain comes out of a study of blood T cell repertoires in COVID-19 (dated by TCRdb to the early 2020s). For the study in its entirety: Samples covering the acute and convalescent phases of COVID-19 were provided by collaborators in the United States, Italy and Spain. The prospective study material was composed of cDNA or gDNA derived from T cells, B-cell-depleted T cells, or PBMCs. Deeply sampled blood TCRbeta repertoires from subjects exposed to, actively infected with, or recovered from COVID-19 were included in the dataset. The repertoires were made available in a free public database intended to serve as a resource for research on the immune response to SARS-CoV-2. The samples were drawn from two sources: the first 160 participants of the ongoing ImmuneRACE study, and 1,200 or so subjects contributed by 6 global collaborators. Nearly every sample came with metadata listing a de-identified subject ID, COVID-19 status, age in years and sex. Where available, HLA class I and class II types were obtained from metadata supplied by the sample provider rather than from assay-based typing. Results the study describes overall, beyond this receptor: The quantity of clinical and demographic metadata differed by source and by participant and was supplied without curation.

Trimming takes 7 bases from V and 7 bases from J, and the germline ends sit 19 bases apart. Taken from cysteine to phenylalanine, the CDR3 has 15 residues. Only the CDR3 region is kept as DNA, spanning 45 bases read in frame from base 1. The germline V gene specifies SGHVS as CDR1 and FQNEAQ as CDR2. TCRbeta CDR3 regions were amplified from genomic DNA using the immunoSEQ Assay, a bias-controlled multiplex PCR. The study's processing was this. Within the assay, amplification of reference gene primers was used to estimate how many nucleated cells each sample contained. To quantify the absolute abundance of each unique TCRbeta CDR3 rearrangement, sequence reads were collapsed and filtered. Productive Simpson clonality was computed per sample as the square root of Simpson's diversity index over productive rearrangements. Imported from immuneACCESS, the table was reduced by TCRdb to in-frame sequences with V and J called. These copies leave out some clones; in studies compared against another copy, an unresolved V gene accounts for under half, and the cause of the remainder is not known. V and J calls and clone size come straight from that table; D and trimming were deduced from the DNA. A total of some 400,000 clones appear in this sample, around 89% of them only once. The ten largest clones represent 6.5% of the sample.

Details on this clone: Its antigen specificity is not known. Base-call qualities are not available, and no considerably larger clone is one nucleotide away.

Collaborating institutions collected whole blood in K2EDTA tubes following their own protocols. For TCRbeta analysis, collaborators shipped samples as frozen whole blood, isolated PBMCs, or DNA extracted from either of those sample types. This chain is built from TRBV7-8 and TRBJ1-4; the D region possibly corresponds to TRBD1 (6 bases align). The TCR originated in a man younger than 35 with active or convalescent COVID-19. Material for sequencing was peripheral blood. The nucleotides read TGTGCCAGCACCCTAGGGGGGGGCGCCGTTGAAAAACTGTTTTTT. Its amino acids are CASTLGGGAVEKLFF.